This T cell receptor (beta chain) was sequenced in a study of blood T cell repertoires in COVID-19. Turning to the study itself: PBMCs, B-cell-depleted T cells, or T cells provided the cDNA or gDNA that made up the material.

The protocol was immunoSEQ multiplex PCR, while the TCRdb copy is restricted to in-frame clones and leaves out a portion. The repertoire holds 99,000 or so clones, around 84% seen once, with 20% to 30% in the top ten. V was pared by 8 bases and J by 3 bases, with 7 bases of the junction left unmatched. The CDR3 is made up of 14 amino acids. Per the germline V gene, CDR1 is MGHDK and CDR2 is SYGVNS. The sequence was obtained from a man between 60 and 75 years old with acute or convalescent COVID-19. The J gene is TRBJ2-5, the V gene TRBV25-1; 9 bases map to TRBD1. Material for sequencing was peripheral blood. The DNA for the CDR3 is TGTGCCAGCTCCCGAACAGGGGGCAAAGAGACCCAGTACTTC. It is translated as CASSRTGGKETQYF. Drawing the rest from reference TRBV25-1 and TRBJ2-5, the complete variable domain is EADIYQTPRYLVIGTGKKITLECSQTMGHDKMYWYQQDPGMELHLIHYSYGVNSTEKGDLSSESTVSRIRTEHFPLTLESARPSHTSQYLCASSRTGGKETQYFGPGTRLLVL.